This TCR beta chain was identified during a study of T-cell reconstitution after alpha-beta-depleted transplantation in children. The CDR3 totals 15 residues. Trimming stripped 3 bases from V and 0 bases from J, with 8 bases between. Preparation of the TCRbeta library used unique molecular identifiers. One entry per CDR3 protein results from TCRdb running MiXCR on the PCR reads. The table records 580,000 or so distinct CDR3 sequences, roughly 23% of them present only once. The sequence was obtained from a boy in the first two years of life who had a stem cell transplant for acute myeloid leukemia, so the T cells may come from the graft donor. The sequencing used PBMCs, mostly from graft donor cells, collected 360 days after TCRalphabeta/CD19-depleted stem cell transplant. J is TRBJ2-2 and V is TRBV12-3 or TRBV12-4; no clear D gene. The CDR3 DNA reads TGTGCCAGCAGTTTTGTCACACCGAACACCGGGGAGCTGTTTTTT. It is translated as CASSFVTPNTGELFF.